This T cell receptor beta chain appears in the sequencing data of a study of response to subunit inactivated influenza vaccine. This CDR3 has 12 amino acids. The V end was cut by 3 bases, the J end by 12 bases, with 12 bases between. This clonotype was seen at least ten times. Its antigen is unidentified. The study, taken as a whole, reports: The authors suggested that every seasonal influenza vaccination recruits few new T cells.

One entry per CDR3 protein results from TCRdb running MiXCR on the RT-PCR reads. The sample records around 570,000 distinct CDR3 sequences, 7.6% being singletons. Source: PBMCs from blood, taken approximately 25 months after vaccination. The chain is built from TRBV12-3 or TRBV12-4 and TRBJ2-1, with D perhaps TRBD1 (5 bases). The receptor was isolated from a man between 50 and 70 years old who received an inactivated influenza vaccine. The CDR3, as DNA: TGTGCCAGCAGTTTCATCCAGCAGGGGCAGTTCTTC. As protein: CASSFIQQGQFF.